A single sample is the source of the 32 T cell receptor beta chains below, sequenced in a study of T-cell memory formation after mild COVID-19. TCRdb redid the calling of the 5' RACE reads with MiXCR, one entry per CDR3 protein. The table records under 700,000 distinct CDR3 sequences, over 20% of them present only once. Material for sequencing was PBMCs or a T cell subset sorted from them (not recorded which). These receptors were collected from an adult woman who had mild COVID-19 (a few samples of this study predate the infection). Cell type and time point are not known.

This clonotype has just a few counts. This sequence joins TRBV5-1 and TRBJ1-1, with 7 nucleotides matching TRBD1. V was clipped by 1 base and J by 1 base; unmatched bases: 4. The germline V gene encodes CDR1 SGHRS and CDR2 YFSETQ. The CDR3 extends over 15 amino acids. The CDR3 protein is CASSLLDRANTEAFF. The CDR3 nucleotides read TGCGCCAGCAGCTTGCTAGACAGGGCGAACACTGAAGCTTTCTTT.

In its sample, this clonotype was seen a few times. V usage is TRBV18 and J usage is TRBJ1-1; 7 bases match TRBD1. The V gene end was trimmed by 1 base and the J gene end by 10 bases; junction bases not matched to a gene: 15. Germline loops: CDR1 KGHSH, CDR2 LQKENI. The CDR3 runs 16 residues. In DNA, the CDR3 is TGTGCCAGCTCACCACAACGCTATAACGGGGACAGTGTAGCTTTCTTT. It specifies CASSPQRYNGDSVAFF.

The chain is built from TRBV10-3 and TRBJ1-2, with no clear D. Germline values: CDR1 ENHRY, CDR2 SYGVKD. Trimming removed 6 bases from V and 3 bases from J, with 20 bases in between. CDR3 length equals 16 residues. The CDR3 sequence is CAIRGGKATIDYGYTF. Written as DNA, the CDR3 is TGTGCCATCAGGGGTGGAAAGGCGACAATTGACTATGGCTACACCTTC.

The chain employs TRBV12-3 or TRBV12-4 and TRBJ1-1; 10 bases line up with TRBD1. V gave up 6 bases and J gave up 4 bases; unmatched junction bases: 14. This CDR3 is built from 17 residues. CDR3 nucleotide sequence: TGTGCCAGCAGCGACCCGGGACAGGGGATTTGGGGCACTGAAGCTTTCTTT. Translated, it gives CASSDPGQGIWGTEAFF.

This rearrangement joins TRBV6-5 to TRBJ1-2; D gene uncertain. This CDR3 has 14 amino acids. Trimming shortened V by 2 bases and J by 3 bases, and 10 bases separated the two germline ends. Germline V gene sequence: CDR1 MNHEY, CDR2 SVGAGI. The DNA of the CDR3 is TGTGCCAGCAGTTACAGTAAGGAGGACTATGGCTACACCTTC. Protein: CASSYSKEDYGYTF.

This clonotype was seen a single time. The gene calls are TRBV20-1 and TRBJ1-5; TRBD1 matches 8 bases. The germline gives CDR1 DFQATT, CDR2 SNEGSKA (reference sequence). The CDR3 length is 15 residues. V was clipped by 1 base and J by 5 bases; unmatched bases: 7. CDR3 DNA sequence: TGCAGTGCTAGAGGCGGGGCAGGGGGCTATCAGCCCCAGCATTTT. This codes for CSARGGAGGYQPQHF.

This clonotype was observed a handful of times. V gene TRBV7-3 combines with J gene TRBJ2-1; weak D call: TRBD1 (6 bases). Germline CDR1 SGHTA, CDR2 FQGTGA. Trimming left V 8 bases short and J 8 bases short, with 13 bases between. The CDR3 contains 12 residues. CDR3 amino acids: CASGLGGDEQFF. The CDR3 DNA reads as TGTGCCAGCGGATTAGGGGGAGATGAGCAGTTCTTC.

The chain joins TRBV4-3 to TRBJ1-1; TRBD1 matches at 8 bases. CDR3 length: 13 residues. V lost 4 bases and J lost 6; bases outside the gene matches: 4. From germline, CDR1 is LGHNA and CDR2 YSLEER. This CDR3 is CASSPQGASEAFF. The DNA of the CDR3 is TGCGCCAGCAGCCCCCAGGGGGCCTCTGAAGCTTTCTTT.

In this sample, this clonotype turned up a few times. CDR3 nucleotides: TGTGCCATCAGTGGGGTGGGACTAGCGGGAGCCCACTCCTACGAGCAGTACTTC. It translates to CAISGVGLAGAHSYEQYF. The genes are TRBV10-3 and TRBJ2-7, with TRBD2 identical over 14 bases. This CDR3 comprises 18 residues. V gave up 4 bases and J gave up 0 bases; unmatched junction bases: 8. Germline V gene sequence: CDR1 ENHRY, CDR2 SYGVKD.

This clonotype was counted ten times or more. The chain couples TRBV7-2 to TRBJ2-3; 10 bases align to TRBD1. Germline V gene sequence: CDR1 SGHTA, CDR2 FQGNSA. This CDR3 comprises 16 residues. V was pared by 0 bases and J by 1 base, with 1 base of the junction left unmatched. The CDR3 spells CASSLAGTGGTDTQYF. CDR3 nucleotides: TGTGCCAGCAGCTTAGCTGGGACAGGGGGCACAGATACGCAGTATTTT.

The V gene is TRBV12-3 or TRBV12-4, the J gene TRBJ2-1, with D unclear. V dropped 4 bases and J dropped 8 bases, with 12 bases sitting between them. The CDR3 extends over 13 amino acids. CDR3 nucleotide sequence: TGTGCCAGCAGTTATCAGAAATGGGATGAGCAGTTCTTC. Its translation: CASSYQKWDEQFF.

The table lists this clonotype with many counts. The chain joins TRBV20-1 to TRBJ2-6; 9 bases match TRBD1. V lost 3 bases and J lost 9; bases outside the gene matches: 9. This CDR3 is built from 15 residues. CDR1 and CDR2 from the germline V gene are DFQATT and SNEGSKA (reference sequence). The CDR3 sequence: CSASTGQGDVNVLTF. As DNA, the CDR3 is TGCAGTGCTAGTACGGGACAGGGCGATGTCAACGTCCTGACTTTC.

This rearrangement joins TRBV30 to TRBJ2-7; D call uncertain. From germline, CDR1 is GTSNPN and CDR2 SVGIG (reference sequence). CDR3 size: 12 residues. The germline V and J ends were trimmed by 1 base and 5 bases, with 9 bases remaining between them. CDR3 protein: CAWSAHGDEQYF. In DNA, the CDR3 is TGTGCCTGGAGTGCTCATGGGGACGAGCAGTACTTC.

The J gene is TRBJ1-6, the V gene TRBV12-3 or TRBV12-4; D gene unclear. V lost 6 bases and J lost 9, with 9 bases in between. This CDR3 spans 12 amino acids. CDR3 sequence reads: CASSSAGSPLHF. The CDR3 nucleotides read TGTGCCAGCAGCTCAGCGGGTTCACCCCTCCACTTT.

This clonotype was seen a handful of times. The rearrangement links TRBV7-2 to TRBJ2-7, with TRBD1 identical over 9 bases. V was pared by 5 bases and J by 3 bases, with 5 bases of the junction left unmatched. The CDR3 consists of 14 residues. Germline CDR1 reads SGHTA; CDR2 reads FQGNSA. DNA for the CDR3: TGTGCCAGCAGCGTCGGACAGGGGAACTACGAGCAGTACTTC. Its protein is CASSVGQGNYEQYF.

The chain is built from TRBV7-9 and TRBJ2-1, with D unresolved. Trimming shortened V by 3 bases and J by 5 bases, and 8 bases separated the two germline ends. The germline CDR1 and CDR2 sequences are SEHNR and FQNEAQ (reference sequence). This CDR3 spans 13 amino acids. The CDR3 protein is CASSFPVDNEQFF. CDR3 coding DNA: TGTGCCAGCAGCTTTCCGGTGGACAATGAGCAGTTCTTC.

This clonotype was counted only a few times. The chain recombines TRBV19 with TRBJ2-1; TRBD1 might be the D (5 bases). The V gene's germline CDR1 is LNHDA and CDR2 SQIVND (reference sequence). V was pared by 0 bases and J by 3 bases, with 9 bases between. This CDR3 has 15 amino acids. The CDR3 bases are TGTGCCAGTAGTATAGATGGTCAGGGCTACAATGAGCAGTTCTTC. It specifies CASSIDGQGYNEQFF.

This clonotype has just a few counts. As DNA, the CDR3 is TGTGCCAGCAGCCGGCCGGCGGCGAGCGGACCCTACGAGCAGTACTTC. Its translation: CASSRPAASGPYEQYF. The chain combines TRBV4-2 with TRBJ2-7, with a possible D match to TRBD2 (5 bases). The CDR3 spans 16 residues. Germline CDR1 reads LGHNA; CDR2 reads YNFKEQ. V dropped 4 bases and J dropped 2 bases, with 18 bases sitting between them.

The J gene is TRBJ1-1, the V gene TRBV30; D is perhaps TRBD1 (6 bases). The CDR3 extends over 14 amino acids. The V gene lost 3 bases and the J gene lost 1 base, with 12 bases spanning the gap. Germline assignment: CDR1 GTSNPN and CDR2 SVGIG (reference sequence). CDR3: CAWSLGGKNTEAFF. CDR3 coding DNA: TGTGCCTGGAGCCTCGGGGGCAAGAACACTGAAGCTTTCTTT. Combining the CDR3 with reference TRBV30 and TRBJ1-1 gives the whole variable domain SQTIHQWPATLVQPVGSPLSLECTVEGTSNPNLYWYRQAAGRGLQLLFYSVGIGQISSEVPQNLSASRPQDRQFILSSKKLLLSDSGFYLCAWSLGGKNTEAFFGQGTRLTVV.

This clonotype came up a few times. The chain combines TRBV2 with TRBJ2-3, with TRBD2 identical over 7 bases. Germline CDR1 SNHLY, CDR2 FYNNEI. The CDR3 is 13 amino acids. The V and J ends lost 3 bases and 4 bases, in that order; junction bases with no gene match: 1. CDR3 bases: TGTGCCAGCAGTGACGGGAGGTCAGATACGCAGTATTTT. Amino acid sequence: CASSDGRSDTQYF.

This clonotype was observed a handful of times. The chain combines TRBV12-3 or TRBV12-4 with TRBJ1-2, with D perhaps TRBD1 (6 bases). V dropped 2 bases and J dropped 7 bases, with 17 bases sitting between them. CDR3 length: 15 residues. In nucleotides, the CDR3 is TGTGCCAGCAGTTTAATCAGGAGGGCAGGGGTTGGCTACACCTTC. Protein sequence: CASSLIRRAGVGYTF.

In this sample, this clonotype turned up a few times. The genes are TRBV9 and TRBJ1-2, with TRBD1 identical over 9 bases. The J segment lost 6 bases and the V segment lost 1 base, leaving 1 base of the junction unmatched. Germline assignment: CDR1 SGDLS and CDR2 YYNGEE. This CDR3 comprises 13 residues. The CDR3 is CASSVWDRDGYTF. CDR3 coding DNA: TGTGCCAGCAGCGTATGGGACAGGGATGGCTACACCTTC.

The chain couples TRBV6-5 to TRBJ2-1; D uncertain. V dropped 6 bases and J dropped 5 bases, with 11 bases sitting between them. Germline V CDR1 and CDR2: MNHEY, SVGAGI. This CDR3 is 13 amino acids long. CDR3 region: CASSVGQDNEQFF. The CDR3 nucleotides are TGTGCCAGCAGCGTTGGGCAGGACAATGAGCAGTTCTTC.

The chain uses TRBV15 and TRBJ2-7; no clear D gene. In germline, CDR1 is LNHNV, CDR2 YYDKDF (reference sequence). The CDR3 contains 13 residues. V dropped 0 bases and J dropped 7 bases, with 10 bases sitting between them. This chain's CDR3 is CATSRDSWREQYF. In DNA form, the CDR3 reads TGTGCCACCAGCAGAGATTCATGGAGAGAGCAGTACTTC. The full variable domain, in which reference TRBV15 and TRBJ2-7 provide the parts outside the CDR3, is DAMVIQNPRYQVTQFGKPVTLSCSQTLNHNVMYWYQQKSSQAPKLLFHYYDKDFNNEADTPDNFQSRRPNTSFCFLDIRSPGLGDTAMYLCATSRDSWREQYFGPGTRLTVT.

The rearrangement links TRBV3-2 to TRBJ2-7; TRBD1 is the table's D call, not checked against the DNA. TRBV3-2 is an annotated pseudogene. The CDR3 spans 14 residues. CDR3 DNA: TGTGCCAGCAGTTGGACACTGGTGACCTACGAGCAGTACTTC. Protein product: CASSWTLVTYEQYF.

The CDR3 is CASSTGQGAVGANVLTF. The CDR3, as DNA: TGTGCCAGCAGCACAGGACAGGGGGCCGTTGGGGCCAACGTCCTGACTTTC. The rearrangement joins TRBV7-9 to TRBJ2-6; 11 bases agree with TRBD1. There are 17 residues in the CDR3. Germline trimming cut 5 bases from V and 3 bases from J; bases unmatched to any gene: 6. Looked up from germline, CDR1 is SEHNR and CDR2 is FQNEAQ (reference sequence).

In this sample, this clonotype turned up many times. The rearrangement uses TRBV5-6 and TRBJ2-5; 8 nucleotides align to TRBD2. Germline CDR1 SGHDT, CDR2 YYEEEE. There are 15 residues in the CDR3. Losses at the gene ends were 2 bases for V and 1 base for J; bases not matched to a gene: 4. The DNA for the CDR3 is TGTGCCAGCAGCTTTTTTGCGGGGGGCCAAGAGACCCAGTACTTC. It encodes CASSFFAGGQETQYF.

The rearrangement links TRBV4-1 to TRBJ2-4; no clear D gene. V lost 5 bases to trimming and J lost 0 bases, with 11 bases between them. This CDR3 contains 15 residues. Germline values: CDR1 MGHRA, CDR2 YSYEKL. CDR3 loop: CASSSSQLAKNIQYF. Here the CDR3 DNA reads TGCGCCAGCAGCTCGTCACAGCTAGCCAAAAACATTCAGTACTTC.

This clonotype was observed a handful of times. The chain employs TRBV18 and TRBJ1-4; possibly TRBD1 for D (5 bases). The length of the CDR3 is 18 residues. In germline, CDR1 is KGHSH, CDR2 LQKENI. V was trimmed by 1 base and J by 5 bases, leaving 20 bases between them. The CDR3 nucleotides are TGTGCCAGCTCACCACTCCCTGGGGTCCAGGGAAAGAATGAAAAACTGTTTTTT. This sequence encodes CASSPLPGVQGKNEKLFF.

This clonotype was seen only a few times. V is TRBV20-1 and J is TRBJ1-2, with TRBD1 matching 8 bases. The V gene end was trimmed by 5 bases and the J gene end by 6 bases; junction bases not matched to a gene: 11. The CDR3 is 14 amino acids. The germline gives CDR1 DFQATT, CDR2 SNEGSKA (reference sequence). The CDR3 reads CSAEDQGARNGYTF. CDR3 sequence (DNA): TGCAGTGCTGAAGATCAGGGGGCGCGAAATGGCTACACCTTC.

The chain has TRBV4-2 and TRBJ2-7, with D possibly being TRBD2 (6 bases). The V gene lost 0 bases and the J gene lost 3 bases, with 12 bases spanning the gap. Germline lookup yields CDR1 LGHNA and CDR2 YNFKEQ. The CDR3 totals 15 residues. CDR3 in DNA: TGTGCCAGCAGCCAAGACGTCGGACTAAGCTACGAGCAGTACTTC. This encodes CASSQDVGLSYEQYF.

The V call is TRBV18, the J call TRBJ2-5; the D is unclear. V dropped 6 bases and J dropped 5 bases, with 10 bases sitting between them. Germline lookup yields CDR1 KGHSH and CDR2 LQKENI. The CDR3 is 12 amino acids. CDR3 DNA sequence: TGTGCCAGCTCTCCCAAAAAGGAGACCCAGTACTTC. It encodes CASSPKKETQYF.